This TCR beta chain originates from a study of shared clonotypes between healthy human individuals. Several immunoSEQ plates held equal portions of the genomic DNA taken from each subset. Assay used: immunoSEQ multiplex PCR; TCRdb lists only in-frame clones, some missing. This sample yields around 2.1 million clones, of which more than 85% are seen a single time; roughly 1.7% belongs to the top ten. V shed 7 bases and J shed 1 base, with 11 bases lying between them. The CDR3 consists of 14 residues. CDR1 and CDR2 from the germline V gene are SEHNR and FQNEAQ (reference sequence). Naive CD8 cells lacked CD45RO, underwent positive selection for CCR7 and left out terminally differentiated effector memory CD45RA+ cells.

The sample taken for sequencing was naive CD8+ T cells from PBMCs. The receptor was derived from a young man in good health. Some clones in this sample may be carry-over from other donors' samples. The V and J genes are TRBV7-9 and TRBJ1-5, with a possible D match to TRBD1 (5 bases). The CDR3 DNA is TGTGCCAGCACCGCTGAGGGGAGCAATCAGCCCCAGCATTTT. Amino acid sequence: CASTAEGSNQPQHF. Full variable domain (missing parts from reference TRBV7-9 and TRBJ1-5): DTGVSQNPRHKITKRGQNVTFRCDPISEHNRLYWYRQTLGQGPEFLTYFQNEAQLEKSRLLSDRFSAERPKGSFSTLEIQRTEQGDSAMYLCASTAEGSNQPQHFGDGTRLSIL.